This T cell receptor (beta chain) was sequenced for a study of blood T cell repertoires in COVID-19. Authors' processing steps: Reference gene primer amplification in the assay estimated nucleated cell counts. Using immunoSEQ multiplex PCR, the repertoire was profiled, and TCRdb retains in-frame clones only, with some absent. V and J calls and clone size are those listed in that table; D and trimming were worked out from the DNA. The data show some 97,000 clones, more than 85% seen once. The germline V and J ends were trimmed by 6 bases and 4 bases, with 13 bases remaining between them. Germline CDR1 reads MNHEY; CDR2 reads SMNVEV (reference sequence). The CDR3 covers 14 residues.

The receptor was isolated from a young man in a cohort sampled during active COVID-19. The sequencing input was peripheral blood. The chain recombines TRBV27 with TRBJ2-1, with D perhaps matching TRBD2 (6 bases). The CDR3 sequence is CASSRAGGYNEQFF. The CDR3 nucleotides are TGTGCCAGCAGCCGTGCCGGGGGATACAATGAGCAGTTCTTC.